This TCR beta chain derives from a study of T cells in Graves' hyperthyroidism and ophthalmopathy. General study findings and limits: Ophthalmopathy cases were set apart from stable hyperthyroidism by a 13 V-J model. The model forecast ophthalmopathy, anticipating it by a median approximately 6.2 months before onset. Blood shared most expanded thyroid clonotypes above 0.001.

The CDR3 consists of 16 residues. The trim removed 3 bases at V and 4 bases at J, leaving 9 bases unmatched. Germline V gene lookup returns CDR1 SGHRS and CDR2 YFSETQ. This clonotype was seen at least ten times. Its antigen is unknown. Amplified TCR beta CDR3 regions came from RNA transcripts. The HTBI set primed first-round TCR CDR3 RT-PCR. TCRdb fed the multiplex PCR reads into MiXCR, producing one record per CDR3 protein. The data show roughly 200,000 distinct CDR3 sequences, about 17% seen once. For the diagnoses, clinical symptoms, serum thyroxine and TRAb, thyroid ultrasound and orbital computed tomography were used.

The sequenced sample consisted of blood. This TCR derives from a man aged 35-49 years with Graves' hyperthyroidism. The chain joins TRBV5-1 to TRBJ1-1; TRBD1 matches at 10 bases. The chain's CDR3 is CASSSGQGGILTEAFF. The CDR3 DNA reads TGCGCCAGCAGCTCCGGACAGGGGGGGATCCTCACTGAAGCTTTCTTT.